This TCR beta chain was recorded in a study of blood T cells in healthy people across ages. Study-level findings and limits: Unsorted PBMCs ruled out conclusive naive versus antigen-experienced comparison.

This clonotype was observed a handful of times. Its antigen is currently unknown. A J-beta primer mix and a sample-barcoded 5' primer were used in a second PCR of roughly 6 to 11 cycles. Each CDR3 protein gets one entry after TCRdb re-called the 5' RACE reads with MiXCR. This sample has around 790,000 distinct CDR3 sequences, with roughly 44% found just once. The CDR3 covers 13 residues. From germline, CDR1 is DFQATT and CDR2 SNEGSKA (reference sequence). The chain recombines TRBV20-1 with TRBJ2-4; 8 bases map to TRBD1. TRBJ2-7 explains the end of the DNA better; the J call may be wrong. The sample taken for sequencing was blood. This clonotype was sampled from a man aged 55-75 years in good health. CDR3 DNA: TGCAGTGCGAACGACAGGGGAGACTACGAGCAGTACTTC. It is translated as CSANDRGDYEQYF.